Listed here is a single T cell receptor beta chain. PCR was performed a second time for about 6 to 12 cycles using a sample-barcoded 5' primer and a J-beta primer mix. Tags on each cDNA molecule came from a template-switch adaptor with 12 random nucleotides. TCRdb independently ran MiXCR on the 5' RACE reads; one entry per CDR3 protein. The sample has 1,100,000 or so distinct CDR3 sequences, 40% to 45% seen once. This sample is drawn from a study of blood T cells in healthy people across ages. No fewer than 7 million PBMCs went into each sample. The CDR3 consists of 13 residues. V was pared by 2 bases and J by 6 bases, with 11 bases between. Per germline, CDR1 MGHDK and CDR2 SYGVNS.

The rearrangement uses TRBV25-1 and TRBJ2-7; D remains ambiguous. The receptor's source is a woman aged 55 to 70 in good health. Sequencing input: blood. CDR3 loop: CASSELLVGEQYF. The CDR3 coding sequence is TGTGCCAGCAGTGAACTCCTAGTGGGCGAGCAGTACTTC.